The table lists the clone carrying this T cell receptor beta chain with many counts. The sample comes from a study of identical twins. MiXCR, run by TCRdb on the 5' RACE reads, gives a single entry per CDR3 protein. The table has some 560,000 distinct CDR3 sequences, over 8.5% seen once. Trimming removed 5 bases from V and 6 bases from J, with 13 bases in between. This CDR3 contains 14 residues. The data also belong to a second study, concerning yellow fever vaccine responses in identical twins. That source adds: The authors reported partly convergent, partly personalized vaccine responses in identical twins.

Sequenced material: PBMCs. This sequence joins TRBV12-3 or TRBV12-4 and TRBJ1-4; D possibly corresponds to TRBD1 (5 bases). The receptor was isolated from a woman in her late teens or twenties in good health. The CDR3 spells CASSDSVKDEKLFF. DNA for the CDR3: TGTGCCAGCAGTGACAGTGTAAAAGATGAAAAACTGTTTTTT.